The 30 T cell receptor beta chains in this list originate from one sample, sequenced in a study of T cells after yellow fever vaccination. TCRdb recomputed calls from the 5' RACE reads with MiXCR, one row per CDR3 protein. The data hold approximately 350,000 distinct CDR3 sequences, with more than 9% observed a single time. The sequences come from PBMCs, collected on the day of the first yellow fever vaccination. These receptors originate from a man between 18 and 29 years old who received the YFV17D yellow fever vaccine.

This chain links TRBV12-3 or TRBV12-4 with TRBJ2-3; TRBD2 agrees at 8 bases. The CDR3 has 14 amino acids. Unmatched junction bases numbered 5, after V lost 4 bases and J lost 5 bases. The CDR3 region has the DNA TGTGCCAGCAGTTCCGCCGGGGGGGGAGATACGCAGTATTTT. Its protein product is CASSSAGGGDTQYF.

This clonotype was observed many times. V is TRBV4-1 and J is TRBJ1-1, with D maybe TRBD1 (6 bases). The V gene lost 5 bases and the J gene lost 10 bases, with 23 bases spanning the gap. This CDR3 is 15 amino acids long. Germline CDR1 MGHRA, CDR2 YSYEKL. The CDR3 nucleotides read TGCGCCAGCAGCATAAACAGGGTCGGGAGACCTGGAGCTTTCTTT. Translation: CASSINRVGRPGAFF.

The chain recombines TRBV18 with TRBJ2-2; D gene unclear. Trimming removed 2 bases at V and 3 bases at J, with 13 bases between. Germline assignment: CDR1 KGHSH and CDR2 LQKENI. CDR3 length: 16 residues. The CDR3 DNA reads as TGTGCCAGCTCACCAAAGGCAGCCGTTGACACCGGGGAGCTGTTTTTT. Residues: CASSPKAAVDTGELFF.

In its sample, this clonotype was seen a few times. The J gene is TRBJ1-2, the V gene TRBV7-2; 9 nucleotides agree with TRBD1. The CDR3 contains 13 residues. Unmatched junction bases numbered 4, after V lost 1 base and J lost 10 bases. Germline values: CDR1 SGHTA, CDR2 FQGNSA. The CDR3 sequence: CASSLGDRVDYTF. CDR3 coding DNA: TGTGCCAGCAGCTTAGGGGACAGGGTTGACTACACCTTC.

This chain links TRBV3-1 with TRBJ1-5, with TRBD1 matching 7 bases. Per germline, CDR1 LGHDT and CDR2 YNNKEL (reference sequence). The CDR3 is made up of 16 amino acids. V was clipped by 0 bases and J by 4 bases; unmatched bases: 6. CDR3 residues: CASSQDQGGRNQPQHF. CDR3 DNA sequence: TGTGCCAGCAGCCAAGACCAGGGGGGAAGGAATCAGCCCCAGCATTTT.

The chain couples TRBV19 to TRBJ2-6, with 7 bases matching TRBD1. The CDR3 sequence is 19 residues long. The germline gives CDR1 LNHDA, CDR2 SQIVND (reference sequence). With V trimmed by 7 bases and J by 0 bases, 15 bases remained unmatched. The CDR3 sequence is CASIHRYRDRLSGANVLTF. The CDR3 region has the DNA TGTGCCAGTATTCACCGCTACCGGGACAGACTCTCTGGGGCCAACGTCCTGACTTTC.

The sample holds many counts of this clonotype. The V call is TRBV4-1, the J call TRBJ1-5; D call uncertain. V shed 2 bases and J shed 3 bases, with 5 bases lying between them. CDR3 length equals 13 residues. CDR1 and CDR2 from the germline V gene are MGHRA and YSYEKL. The CDR3, as DNA: TGCGCCAGCAGCCAACGCGTCAATCAGCCCCAGCATTTT. Its translation: CASSQRVNQPQHF.

This clonotype was seen many times. The CDR3 bases are TGTGCCAGCAGTTTACAGGGAAACTCCTACAATGAGCAGTTCTTC. Translating it yields CASSLQGNSYNEQFF. The V call is TRBV25-1, the J call TRBJ2-1; possible D gene TRBD1, 6 bases. The V end was cut by 5 bases, the J end by 0 bases, with 11 bases between. Germline V lookup: CDR1 MGHDK, CDR2 SYGVNS. CDR3 length: 15 residues.

This clonotype was recorded at least ten times. The chain carries TRBV7-2 and TRBJ2-1, with D possibly being TRBD1 (6 bases). From germline, CDR1 is SGHTA and CDR2 FQGNSA. CDR3 length: 13 amino acids. V gave up 5 bases and J gave up 7 bases, with 12 bases separating them. The chain's CDR3 is CASSPGEGNEQFF. As DNA, the CDR3 is TGTGCCAGCAGCCCAGGGGAAGGGAATGAGCAGTTCTTC.

The chain carries TRBV5-6 and TRBJ1-2, with no clear D. Germline V CDR1 and CDR2: SGHDT, YYEEEE. V shed 0 bases and J shed 3 bases, with 12 bases lying between them. The CDR3 is 15 residues long. The CDR3 DNA follows: TGTGCCAGCAGCTTGGACGGCAGAGGATACTATGGCTACACCTTC. Protein: CASSLDGRGYYGYTF.

The chain links TRBV6-2 or TRBV6-3 to TRBJ2-1; D remains ambiguous. This CDR3 has 13 amino acids. Germline CDR1 MNHEY, CDR2 SVGEGT. V was cut by 6 bases and J by 3 bases, with 9 bases left in between. The CDR3 here is CASSQGYYNEQFF. In DNA form, the CDR3 reads TGTGCCAGCAGCCAAGGGTACTACAATGAGCAGTTCTTC.

The gene calls are TRBV11-2 and TRBJ1-2, with D possibly TRBD1 on 5 matching bases. The germline V and J ends were trimmed by 5 bases and 2 bases, with 12 bases remaining between them. Per germline, CDR1 SGHAT and CDR2 FQNNGV. The CDR3 length is 14 residues. Here the CDR3 DNA reads TGTGCCAGCAGCGATCCGGGACGGAACTATGGCTACACCTTC. As protein: CASSDPGRNYGYTF. The variable domain in full, with the rest retrieved from reference TRBV11-2 and TRBJ1-2, is EAGVAQSPRYKIIEKRQSVAFWCNPISGHATLYWYQQILGQGPKLLIQFQNNGVVDDSQLPKDRFSAERLKGVDSTLKIQPAKLEDSAVYLCASSDPGRNYGYTFGSGTRLTVV.

This clonotype was observed at least ten times. The chain carries TRBV11-2 and TRBJ1-1, with D uncertain. CDR1 is SGHAT, CDR2 FQNNGV, per germline. Trimming left V 3 bases short and J 6 bases short, with 8 bases between. This CDR3 is built from 12 residues. The CDR3 DNA sequence: TGTGCCAGCAGCTTCCCGGGAGCTGAAGCTTTCTTT. Translated, it gives CASSFPGAEAFF.

The chain employs TRBV29-1 and TRBJ2-3; D possibly corresponds to TRBD1 (6 bases). CDR1 is SQVTM, CDR2 ANQGSEA, per germline. The germline V and J ends were trimmed by 3 bases and 4 bases, with 14 bases remaining between them. This CDR3 is 14 amino acids long. The CDR3 sequence: CSVDVGGEADTQYF. The CDR3 DNA reads as TGCAGCGTTGATGTAGGGGGAGAGGCAGATACGCAGTATTTT.

There are a few counts of this clonotype. The gene calls are TRBV7-2 and TRBJ1-5; perhaps TRBD1 as D (5 bases). V was clipped by 3 bases and J by 3 bases, with 9 bases between them. The CDR3 contains 14 residues. Germline V CDR1 and CDR2: SGHTA, FQGNSA. CDR3 loop: CASSLLDNNQPQHF. CDR3 nucleotide sequence: TGTGCCAGCAGCTTGTTGGACAACAATCAGCCCCAGCATTTT.

This clonotype has at least ten counts. The V gene is TRBV29-1, the J gene TRBJ1-1, with D uncertain. Per the germline V gene, CDR1 is SQVTM and CDR2 is ANQGSEA. The V and J ends lost 4 bases and 0 bases respectively, with 9 bases between them. The CDR3 loop spans 13 amino acids. This chain's CDR3 is CSVVPVMNTEAFF. CDR3 sequence (DNA): TGCAGCGTTGTGCCCGTGATGAACACTGAAGCTTTCTTT.

The V gene is TRBV7-2, the J gene TRBJ2-1, with 10 bases fitting TRBD2. This CDR3 has 15 residues. J gave up 2 bases and V 11 bases, and 9 bases lay outside the gene matches. Germline V gives CDR1 SGHTA, CDR2 FQGNSA. CDR3 nucleotide sequence: TGTGCCCCTCTCACTAGCGGGGACCCCTACAATGAGCAGTTCTTC. Its protein product is CAPLTSGDPYNEQFF.

As concerns this clonotype: Relative to the germline gene, one junction end is altered; a read error may explain this. This sequence joins TRBV5-1 and TRBJ1-6, with 8 nucleotides matching TRBD1. The CDR3 sequence is 17 residues long. Germline values: CDR1 SGHRS, CDR2 YFSETQ. The CDR3 sequence is CASRLGQAKSYNSPLHF. In DNA, the CDR3 is TGCGCCAGCAGGTTGGGACAGGCTAAGTCCTATAATTCACCCCTCCACTTT.

The chain joins TRBV5-1 to TRBJ1-4, with a possible D match to TRBD1 (5 bases). V was clipped by 2 bases and J by 7 bases, with 15 bases between them. The length of the CDR3 is 15 residues. Germline CDR1 is SGHRS and CDR2 is YFSETQ. The CDR3 spells CASSLQAGFGEKLFF. In nucleotides, the CDR3 is TGCGCCAGCAGCTTACAGGCCGGGTTCGGTGAAAAACTGTTTTTT.

The chain links TRBV14 to TRBJ2-7; D is ambiguous. Germline assignment: CDR1 SGHDN and CDR2 FVKESK. Trimming left V 4 bases short and J 0 bases short, with 10 bases between. This CDR3 comprises 14 residues. The CDR3 nucleotides read TGTGCCAGCAGCCCCTTGGACCTCTCCTACGAGCAGTACGTC. Translating gives CASSPLDLSYEQYV.

This clonotype occurred many times. CDR3 region: CASRGTTGVIAFF. The CDR3 DNA follows: TGTGCCAGCAGGGGGACCACAGGGGTGATAGCTTTCTTT. This chain links TRBV12-3 or TRBV12-4 with TRBJ1-1; 7 nucleotides line up with TRBD1. The CDR3 loop spans 13 amino acids. Germline trimming cut 6 bases from V and 10 bases from J; bases unmatched to any gene: 11.

V is TRBV5-1 and J is TRBJ2-2, with D possibly TRBD1 on 6 matching bases. CDR3 length: 15 residues. The ends were cut back, 3 bases at V and 1 base at J, with 10 bases in the middle. The germline V gene encodes CDR1 SGHRS and CDR2 YFSETQ. In DNA, the CDR3 is TGCGCCAGCAGCTCCGGGACATTGAACACCGGGGAGCTGTTTTTT. Protein sequence: CASSSGTLNTGELFF.

The CDR3: CASSEDRVTEAFF. DNA of the CDR3: TGTGCCAGCAGCGAGGACAGGGTAACTGAAGCTTTCTTT. This chain connects TRBV5-6 to TRBJ1-1; 8 nucleotides line up with TRBD1. The CDR3 is 13 residues long. Germline V gene lookup returns CDR1 SGHDT and CDR2 YYEEEE. The V and J ends lost 4 bases and 5 bases, in that order; junction bases with no gene match: 4.

The V and J genes are TRBV4-3 and TRBJ2-7, with 7 bases fitting TRBD2. This CDR3 comprises 14 residues. Losses at the gene ends were 0 bases for V and 3 bases for J; bases not matched to a gene: 2. The V gene's germline CDR1 is LGHNA and CDR2 YSLEER. The CDR3 nucleotides read TGCGCCAGCAGCCAAGAGGGGAGGGGCTACGAGCAGTACTTC. This sequence encodes CASSQEGRGYEQYF.

This chain links TRBV5-1 with TRBJ2-6; TRBD2 matches 10 bases. The germline CDR1 and CDR2 sequences are SGHRS and YFSETQ. The CDR3 runs to 16 residues. After removal of 6 bases from V and 3 bases from J, the junction contained 6 bases not matched to a gene. The CDR3 DNA follows: TGCGCCAGCACTCCAGCGGGGGGGTATGGGGCCAACGTCCTGACTTTC. Its translation: CASTPAGGYGANVLTF. Full variable domain (missing parts from reference TRBV5-1 and TRBJ2-6): KAGVTQTPRYLIKTRGQQVTLSCSPISGHRSVSWYQQTPGQGLQFLFEYFSETQRNKGNFPGRFSGRQFSNSRSEMNVSTLELGDSALYLCASTPAGGYGANVLTFGAGSRLTVL.

The chain uses TRBV9 and TRBJ1-6, with a weak D call TRBD1 (5 bases). Germline V CDR1 and CDR2: SGDLS, YYNGEE. The V end lost 3 bases, the J end lost 0 bases, and 13 bases lay between the germline ends. The CDR3 has 17 residues. CDR3 nucleotides: TGTGCCAGCAGCGCCCGGGGCCTAAGCTCCTATAATTCACCCCTCCACTTT. Protein: CASSARGLSSYNSPLHF. The entire variable domain, with the rest obtained from reference TRBV9 and TRBJ1-6, is as follows: DSGVTQTPKHLITATGQRVTLRCSPRSGDLSVYWYQQSLDQGLQFLIQYYNGEERAKGNILERFSAQQFPDLHSELNLSSLELGDSALYFCASSARGLSSYNSPLHFGNGTRLTVT.

This clonotype was seen ten or more times. The rearrangement uses TRBV4-3 and TRBJ1-5, with TRBD1 as a possible D gene (6 bases). Trimming took 0 bases from V and 7 from J, leaving 13 bases between them. Germline loops: CDR1 LGHNA, CDR2 YSLEER. The CDR3 runs to 15 residues. CDR3 nucleotide sequence: TGCGCCAGCAGCCAAGATAGTCAGGGGAACCAGCCCCAGCATTTT. Its translation: CASSQDSQGNQPQHF.

This clonotype was recorded many times. The chain has TRBV7-9 and TRBJ2-1; TRBD2 matches at 10 bases. The CDR3 is 16 amino acids. V lost 6 bases and J lost 1; bases outside the gene matches: 6. Germline lookup yields CDR1 SEHNR and CDR2 FQNEAQ (reference sequence). CDR3 protein: CASRRAGGESYNEQFF. In DNA, the CDR3 is TGTGCCAGCAGAAGAGCGGGGGGGGAGTCCTACAATGAGCAGTTCTTC. Filled out from reference TRBV7-9 and TRBJ2-1, the complete variable domain reads DTGVSQNPRHKITKRGQNVTFRCDPISEHNRLYWYRQTLGQGPEFLTYFQNEAQLEKSRLLSDRFSAERPKGSFSTLEIQRTEQGDSAMYLCASRRAGGESYNEQFFGPGTRLTVL.

The table lists this clonotype with many counts. The CDR3 bases are TGTGCCTGGAGCCGGGGGTGGACTGAAGCTTTCTTT. This gives the protein CAWSRGWTEAFF. V and J are TRBV30 and TRBJ1-1; TRBD1 is a possible D gene (5 bases). This CDR3 comprises 12 residues. Germline CDR1 GTSNPN, CDR2 SVGIG (reference sequence). Trimming shortened V by 3 bases and J by 5 bases, and 10 bases separated the two germline ends.

The sample holds a few counts of this clonotype. This chain links TRBV7-8 with TRBJ1-3; TRBD1 agrees at 7 bases. Germline assignment: CDR1 SGHVS and CDR2 FQNEAQ. There are 15 residues in the CDR3. This CDR3 reads CASSRGGGEVNTIYF. For the CDR3, the DNA is TGTGCGTCCTCCCGGGGAGGGGGCGAGGTGAACACCATATATTTT.